This T cell receptor beta chain was recovered during a study of liver allograft versus peripheral blood T cells. About the research overall: Comparing T cell receptor repertoires in transplanted livers with those in recipients' peripheral blood was part of the design.

The length of the CDR3 is 16 residues. J lost 0 bases, V lost 4 bases, and 6 bases had no gene match. The germline V gene has CDR1 MNHEY and CDR2 SVGAGI. This clonotype counts as medium-sized. TCRdb reprocessed the reads with MiXCR, giving one entry per CDR3 protein. The table includes 8,000 to 9,000 distinct CDR3 sequences, around 17% detected once. The chain employs TRBV6-5 and TRBJ2-1, with 7 bases fitting TRBD1. The sequence was obtained from a human patient who had a liver transplant. The T cells may come from the graft donor. CDR3 nucleotides: TGTGCCAGCAGTTCACGGACAGGCGACTCCTACAATGAGCAGTTCTTC. Translating it yields CASSSRTGDSYNEQFF.